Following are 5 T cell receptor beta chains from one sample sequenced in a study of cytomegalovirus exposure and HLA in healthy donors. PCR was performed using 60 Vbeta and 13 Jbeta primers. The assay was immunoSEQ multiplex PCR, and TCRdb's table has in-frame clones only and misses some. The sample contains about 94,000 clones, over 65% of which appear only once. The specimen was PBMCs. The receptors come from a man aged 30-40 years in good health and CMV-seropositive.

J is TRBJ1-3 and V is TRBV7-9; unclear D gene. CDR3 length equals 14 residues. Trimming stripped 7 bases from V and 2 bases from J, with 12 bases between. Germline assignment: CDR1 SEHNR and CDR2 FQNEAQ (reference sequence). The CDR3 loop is CASTVTGAGNTIYF. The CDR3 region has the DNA TGTGCCAGCACCGTAACCGGGGCTGGAAACACCATATATTTT.

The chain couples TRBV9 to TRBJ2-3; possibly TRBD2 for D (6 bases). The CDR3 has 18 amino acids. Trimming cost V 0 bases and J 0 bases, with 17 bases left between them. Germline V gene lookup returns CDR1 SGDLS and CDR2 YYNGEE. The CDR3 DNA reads TGTGCCAGCAGCGTAGGGGGACTTGGGGGTCTCAGCACAGATACGCAGTATTTT. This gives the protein CASSVGGLGGLSTDTQYF.

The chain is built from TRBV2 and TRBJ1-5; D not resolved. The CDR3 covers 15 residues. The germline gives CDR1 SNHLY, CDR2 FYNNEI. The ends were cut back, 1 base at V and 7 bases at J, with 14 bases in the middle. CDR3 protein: CASSEEGRSRQPQHF. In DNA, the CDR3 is TGTGCCAGCAGTGAAGAAGGGAGGTCACGCCAGCCCCAGCATTTT.

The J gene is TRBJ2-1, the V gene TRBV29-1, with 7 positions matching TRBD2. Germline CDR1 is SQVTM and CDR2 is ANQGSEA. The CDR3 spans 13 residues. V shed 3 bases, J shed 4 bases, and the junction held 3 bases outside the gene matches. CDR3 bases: TGCAGCGTTGAGGGGGGGTTATACAATGAGCAGTTCTTC. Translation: CSVEGGLYNEQFF.

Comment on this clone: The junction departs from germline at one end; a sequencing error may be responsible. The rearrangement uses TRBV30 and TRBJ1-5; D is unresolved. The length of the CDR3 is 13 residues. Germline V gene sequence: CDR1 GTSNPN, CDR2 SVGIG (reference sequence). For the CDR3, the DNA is TGTGCCTGGAGTTTCCTGGGGAGTCAGCCCCAGAATTTT. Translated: CAWSFLGSQPQNF.